Below, 9 T cell receptor beta chains from the same sample are listed, as sequenced in a study of neurological immune-mediated disorders. Each CDR3 protein gets one entry after TCRdb re-called the 5' RACE reads with MiXCR. The profile shows around 53,000 distinct CDR3 sequences, more than 4% of them singletons. The sequenced sample consisted of PBMCs. The receptors stem from a man in his forties or fifties with multiple sclerosis.

Many counts were recorded for this clonotype. V is TRBV20-1 and J is TRBJ2-5, with 7 bases identical to TRBD2. Trimming removed 3 bases from V and 5 bases from J; junction bases left unmatched: 3. Germline CDR1 reads DFQATT; CDR2 reads SNEGSKA (reference sequence). The CDR3 consists of 12 residues. The CDR3 nucleotides are TGCAGTGCTAGTGATAGCGGGGAGACCCAGTACTTC. This gives the protein CSASDSGETQYF.

This clonotype was recorded many times. The CDR3 spells CAIGTAFSTDTQYF. CDR3 in DNA: TGTGCCATCGGGACAGCGTTCAGCACAGATACGCAGTATTTT. The V and J genes are TRBV10-3 and TRBJ2-3; 7 bases map to TRBD1. The CDR3 length is 14 residues. J gave up 0 bases and V 8 bases, and 5 bases lay outside the gene matches. Germline V gene lookup returns CDR1 ENHRY and CDR2 SYGVKD.

At least ten counts were recorded for this clonotype. This chain joins TRBV28 and TRBJ2-7, with a weak D call TRBD2 (7 bases). In germline, CDR1 is MDHEN, CDR2 SYDVKM. Trimming removed 2 bases from V and 0 bases from J, with 14 bases in between. The CDR3 runs 16 residues. The CDR3 nucleotides read TGTGCCAGCAGTTTAGGGGGGGCGGATAGCTCCTACGAGCAGTACTTC. Its translation is CASSLGGADSSYEQYF.

In regard to this clonotype: At one end, the junction sequence differs from germline, possibly due to a read error. V gene TRBV18 combines with J gene TRBJ1-5, with 8 bases aligning to TRBD1. This CDR3 is built from 13 residues. In germline, CDR1 is KGHSH, CDR2 LQKENI. CDR3 region: CASRGQGGQPQNF. For the CDR3, the DNA is TGTGCCAGCCGCGGACAGGGTGGGCAGCCCCAGAATTTT.

This clonotype was observed many times. The chain joins TRBV20-1 to TRBJ2-1; no clear D. CDR1 and CDR2 (germline): DFQATT, SNEGSKA (reference sequence). The V and J ends lost 5 bases and 6 bases respectively, with 5 bases between them. This CDR3 has 10 residues. Here the CDR3 DNA reads TGCAGTGCTCCCAGCAATGAGCAGTTCTTC. Its protein is CSAPSNEQFF.

At least ten counts were recorded for this clonotype. The rearrangement joins TRBV20-1 to TRBJ2-7; perhaps TRBD2 as D (6 bases). With 4 bases removed from V and 1 base from J, the gap between germline ends came to 14 bases. Germline CDR1 DFQATT, CDR2 SNEGSKA (reference sequence). CDR3 size: 14 residues. CDR3 residues: CSATQYGGSYEQYF. The CDR3 region has the DNA TGCAGTGCTACCCAATACGGGGGATCCTACGAGCAGTACTTC.

The sample holds many counts of this clonotype. V and J are TRBV7-9 and TRBJ2-3; TRBD2 matches at 10 bases. The CDR3 is 16 residues long. Germline trimming cut 5 bases from V and 2 bases from J; bases unmatched to any gene: 7. Germline CDR1 is SEHNR and CDR2 is FQNEAQ (reference sequence). The CDR3 region has the DNA TGTGCCAGCAGCGATGGACTAGCGGACACCACAGATACGCAGTATTTT. This gives the protein CASSDGLADTTDTQYF.

Ten or more counts support this clonotype. The rearrangement joins TRBV4-1 to TRBJ2-3; TRBD2 aligns across 9 bases. Trimming at V came to 6 bases and at J to 2 bases, leaving 6 bases not matched to a gene. Germline lookup yields CDR1 MGHRA and CDR2 YSYEKL. The CDR3 length is 15 residues. The CDR3 spells CASSPGLANTDTQYF. The DNA of the CDR3 is TGCGCCAGCAGTCCGGGACTAGCAAACACAGATACGCAGTATTTT.

This clonotype was found many times. The chain uses TRBV5-1 and TRBJ2-7, with D possibly being TRBD2 (5 bases). This CDR3 comprises 14 residues. CDR1 and CDR2 from the germline V gene are SGHRS and YFSETQ. Trimming pared 0 bases from V and 0 bases from J, leaving 7 bases between. The CDR3 sequence is CASSLAEGSYEQYF. CDR3 bases: TGCGCCAGCAGCTTGGCAGAGGGCTCCTACGAGCAGTACTTC.